The 22 T cell receptor beta chains listed next were all sequenced from one sample in a study of cytomegalovirus exposure and HLA in healthy donors. The method was immunoSEQ multiplex PCR; TCRdb's version includes in-frame clones alone and lacks a portion of them. This sample has about 48,000 clones, with over 75% found just once. Sequences were obtained from PBMCs. The receptors here all came from a young woman in good health and CMV-seronegative.

With respect to this clone: The junction differs from germline at one of its ends, possibly a read error. V and J are TRBV10-2 and TRBJ2-7, with TRBD2 as a possible D gene (6 bases). CDR3 length: 13 amino acids. The germline gives CDR1 WSHSY, CDR2 SAAADI. CDR3 sequence reads: CASGETSKYEQYF. The CDR3, as DNA: TGCGCCAGCGGTGAAACTAGCAAGTACGAGCAGTACTTC.

The chain uses TRBV7-2 and TRBJ2-4; TRBD2 might be the D (5 bases). V was pared by 1 base and J by 6 bases, with 10 bases between. Germline CDR1 reads SGHTA; CDR2 reads FQGNSA. This CDR3 has 14 residues. CDR3 nucleotides: TGTGCCAGCAGCTTAGGGCCGAGCGGAAACATTCAGTACTTC. Translated: CASSLGPSGNIQYF.

V usage is TRBV5-8 and J usage is TRBJ2-5; D not certain. V was shortened by 1 base and J by 4 bases, with 14 bases between the two germline ends. Germline CDR1 and CDR2: SGHTS and YDEGEE. This CDR3 contains 15 residues. The CDR3 protein is CASSLILVRGETQYF. DNA for the CDR3: TGTGCCAGCAGCTTGATCTTAGTTCGAGGAGAGACCCAGTACTTC.

A few counts support this clone. The chain employs TRBV5-5 and TRBJ2-7; 7 bases map to TRBD1. The CDR3 has 15 amino acids. From germline, CDR1 is SGHKS and CDR2 YYEKEE (reference sequence). V dropped 6 bases and J dropped 3; count of bases not matched to a gene: 12. CDR3 bases: TGTGCCAGCAAGTACCGGGACAGTCCCCTCTACGAGCAGTACTTC. It translates to CASKYRDSPLYEQYF.

In regard to this clone: An end of the junction differs from the germline gene, which may be a read error. The rearrangement links TRBV28 to TRBJ2-1; D gene unclear. The germline V gene encodes CDR1 MDHEN and CDR2 SYDVKM. The CDR3 runs to 11 residues. CDR3 coding DNA: TGTGCCAGCAGCACCCACAATGAACAGTTCTTC. Residues: CASSTHNEQFF.

This clone appeared a single time. V and J are TRBV9 and TRBJ2-7, with 8 bases identical to TRBD2. The V segment lost 0 bases and the J segment 1 base; nucleotides outside the gene matches: 6. The CDR3 totals 16 residues. The germline gives CDR1 SGDLS, CDR2 YYNGEE. In DNA form, the CDR3 reads TGTGCCAGCAGCGTAGGTGGGCCGGGAGGGTCCTACGAGCAGTACTTC. Its protein is CASSVGGPGGSYEQYF.

The J gene is TRBJ2-2, the V gene TRBV5-6; D unresolved. This CDR3 has 15 amino acids. Trimming stripped 0 bases from V and 2 bases from J, with 8 bases between. Germline-derived CDR1 and CDR2 are SGHDT and YYEEEE. DNA for the CDR3: TGTGCCAGCAGCTTGGACTATGCCAACACCGGGGAGCTGTTTTTT. Translated: CASSLDYANTGELFF.

The chain recombines TRBV9 with TRBJ1-1; TRBD1 is a possible D gene (5 bases). This CDR3 has 14 amino acids. Per germline, CDR1 SGDLS and CDR2 YYNGEE. V lost 0 bases and J 3 bases, leaving 9 bases between the germline ends. The chain's CDR3 is CASSVASGDTEAFF. CDR3 bases: TGTGCCAGCAGCGTAGCTTCGGGGGACACTGAAGCTTTCTTT.

The chain is built from TRBV27 and TRBJ2-7; 8 bases fit TRBD2. The V segment lost 7 bases and the J segment 2 bases; nucleotides outside the gene matches: 7. CDR3 length: 14 amino acids. Germline V gene sequence: CDR1 MNHEY, CDR2 SMNVEV (reference sequence). The DNA for the CDR3 is TGTGCCAGCACCATGACTAGCGCCCCCTACGAGCAGTACTTC. It codes for CASTMTSAPYEQYF.

This rearrangement joins TRBV29-1 to TRBJ2-7; 8 bases are shared with TRBD2. Per germline, CDR1 SQVTM and CDR2 ANQGSEA. V shed 6 bases and J 5 bases; nucleotides not matched to a gene: 6. The CDR3 extends over 12 amino acids. CDR3 sequence (DNA): TGCAGCGTGCGGACTAGCTTCCACGAGCAGTACTTC. This translates into CSVRTSFHEQYF.

The rearrangement links TRBV28 to TRBJ2-3, with a weak D call TRBD1 (6 bases). There are 18 residues in the CDR3. V lost 7 bases and J lost 0, with 23 bases in between. From germline, CDR1 is MDHEN and CDR2 SYDVKM. CDR3 coding DNA: TGTGCCAGCACCGTTCGGCAGGGGCGAACCTCCAGCACAGATACGCAGTATTTT. Protein: CASTVRQGRTSSTDTQYF.

As concerns this clone: Relative to the germline gene, one junction end is altered; a read error may explain this. The CDR3 DNA is TGTGCCAGCAGTTTGGGACTAGCGGCCGCGAGGCTCTTC. Residues: CASSLGLAAARLF. V and J are TRBV27 and TRBJ2-1; TRBD2 aligns across 11 bases. This CDR3 contains 13 residues. Germline-derived CDR1 and CDR2 are MNHEY and SMNVEV (reference sequence).

This chain connects TRBV28 to TRBJ1-2; unclear D gene. The V and J ends lost 6 bases and 4 bases respectively, with 6 bases between them. There are 11 residues in the CDR3. From germline, CDR1 is MDHEN and CDR2 SYDVKM. In DNA, the CDR3 is TGTGCCAGCAGGTACTTCTATGGCTACACCTTC. It translates to CASRYFYGYTF.

This clone showed up just once. The V call is TRBV10-3, the J call TRBJ2-1; TRBD2 matches 9 bases. CDR3 length equals 17 residues. V lost 2 bases, J lost 8 bases, and 13 bases stayed unmatched. CDR1 ENHRY and CDR2 SYGVKD come from the germline V gene. Here the CDR3 reads CAISEGGPGLAIDEQFF. DNA of the CDR3: TGTGCCATCAGTGAGGGGGGCCCCGGACTAGCGATAGATGAGCAGTTCTTC.

This sequence joins TRBV7-2 and TRBJ1-2; 7 nucleotides agree with TRBD1. The CDR3 length is 13 residues. Germline CDR1 reads SGHTA; CDR2 reads FQGNSA. The ends lost 4 bases at V and 4 bases at J; junction bases unmatched: 3. The CDR3 coding sequence is TGTGCCAGCAGCTCCACAGGGGCCTATGGCTACACCTTC. Amino acids: CASSSTGAYGYTF.

This clone was recorded only once. This chain links TRBV9 with TRBJ2-4; 7 bases match TRBD2. The length of the CDR3 is 18 residues. Germline V gives CDR1 SGDLS, CDR2 YYNGEE. V gave up 0 bases and J gave up 0 bases; unmatched junction bases: 9. The CDR3: CASSVGGSSGIAKNIQYF. The CDR3 DNA follows: TGTGCCAGCAGCGTAGGGGGGTCTAGCGGTATAGCCAAAAACATTCAGTACTTC. The full variable domain, in which reference TRBV9 and TRBJ2-4 provide the parts outside the CDR3, is DSGVTQTPKHLITATGQRVTLRCSPRSGDLSVYWYQQSLDQGLQFLIQYYNGEERAKGNILERFSAQQFPDLHSELNLSSLELGDSALYFCASSVGGSSGIAKNIQYFGAGTRLSVL.

The chain links TRBV4-1 to TRBJ2-7; weak D call: TRBD1 (7 bases). Germline CDR1 MGHRA, CDR2 YSYEKL. This CDR3 is 15 amino acids long. V was clipped by 4 bases and J by 1 base, with 14 bases between them. The CDR3 region has the DNA TGCGCCAGCAGCCCAGGGGGACTTGCATCCTACGAGCAGTACTTC. The encoded protein is CASSPGGLASYEQYF.

The rearrangement uses TRBV4-1 and TRBJ2-2, with D possibly TRBD2 on 5 matching bases. Germline CDR1 and CDR2: MGHRA and YSYEKL. This CDR3 has 14 residues. Between the trimmed V and J ends, which lost 1 base and 6 bases, there was a span of 9 bases. The CDR3 region is CASSQGWGAGELFF. For the CDR3, the DNA is TGCGCCAGCAGCCAAGGGTGGGGAGCCGGGGAGCTGTTTTTT.

The rearrangement links TRBV28 to TRBJ1-2; TRBD1 might be the D (5 bases). The CDR3 contains 13 residues. Germline V gene sequence: CDR1 MDHEN, CDR2 SYDVKM. The ends were cut back, 7 bases at V and 6 bases at J, with 15 bases in the middle. Here the CDR3 DNA reads TGTGCCAGCAAGATAAGGTCGGGGGATGGCTACACCTTC. It specifies CASKIRSGDGYTF.

This chain connects TRBV7-9 to TRBJ2-7; possibly TRBD2 for D (5 bases). The CDR3 is 12 amino acids. Trimming stripped 3 bases from V and 3 bases from J, with 6 bases between. CDR1 is SEHNR and CDR2 is FQNEAQ in the germline V gene (reference sequence). The CDR3 bases are TGTGCCAGCAGCTTGGGAGTCTACGAGCAGTACTTC. As protein: CASSLGVYEQYF. The full variable domain, with the rest looked up from reference TRBV7-9 and TRBJ2-7, is DTGVSQNPRHKITKRGQNVTFRCDPISEHNRLYWYRQTLGQGPEFLTYFQNEAQLEKSRLLSDRFSAERPKGSFSTLEIQRTEQGDSAMYLCASSLGVYEQYFGPGTRLTVT.

The chain recombines TRBV5-1 with TRBJ2-2, with 10 bases lining up with TRBD1. V lost 6 bases to trimming and J lost 4 bases; unmatched junction nucleotides: 3. This CDR3 has 14 amino acids. The germline V gene has CDR1 SGHRS and CDR2 YFSETQ. CDR3 coding DNA: TGCGCCAGCACGCGGACAGGGGGCACCGGGGAGCTGTTTTTT. Its protein is CASTRTGGTGELFF.

The chain carries TRBV29-1 and TRBJ2-7; 12 bases fit TRBD2. This CDR3 has 15 residues. Germline lookup yields CDR1 SQVTM and CDR2 ANQGSEA. Losses at the gene ends were 2 bases for V and 2 bases for J; bases not matched to a gene: 4. The CDR3 bases are TGCAGCGTTGAATCACTAGCGGGAGGTCCCTACGAGCAGTACTTC. Translation: CSVESLAGGPYEQYF.